A single T cell receptor (beta chain) is shown here with its context. Using immunoSEQ multiplex PCR, the repertoire was profiled, and TCRdb retains in-frame clones only, with some absent. Of 60,000 or so clones listed, approximately 80% were seen once; the top ten hold around 19%. This CDR3 contains 14 residues. Germline CDR1 LGHNA, CDR2 YNFKEQ. Trimming removed 0 bases from V and 6 bases from J; junction bases left unmatched: 4. The data stem from a study of T cell responses to AZD1222 COVID-19 vaccine. Study information: Researchers grouped second doses given at about 4 or about 12 weeks into one pool.

The clonotype originates from an adult in good health. Sequenced here: peripheral blood, sampled on day 0 of AZD1222 vaccination. This rearrangement joins TRBV4-2 to TRBJ1-2, with 7 bases identical to TRBD1. CDR3 sequence reads: CASSQDRTGDGYTF. The CDR3 region has the DNA TGTGCCAGCAGCCAAGATAGAACAGGGGATGGCTACACCTTC.